A selection of T cell receptor beta chains follows, all from one sample in a study of blood T cell repertoires in COVID-19. The repertoire was sequenced with immunoSEQ multiplex PCR; TCRdb's copy has only in-frame clones and lacks some. The table lists roughly 310,000 clones, approximately 87% of them singletons. Sequenced: peripheral blood. Receptor source: a woman between 45 and 60 years old with active or convalescent COVID-19. CDR3s include the opening cysteine and the closing phenylalanine or tryptophan. Each record gives: D gene, J gene, V gene, clone size, CDR3 protein, CDR3 DNA. The D gene is left open where the match is weak. Expanded clones get a size class; other rows say once, few or many, or leave the size out.

- | TRBJ1-4 | TRBV9 | few | CASSPQGVDEKLFF | TGTGCCAGCAGCCCACAGGGAGTGGATGAAAAACTGTTTTTT
TRBD2 | TRBJ2-2 | TRBV27 | - | CASSLIAGGPNTGELFF | TGTGCCAGCAGTTTAATCGCGGGGGGCCCGAACACCGGGGAGCTGTTTTTT
TRBD2 | TRBJ2-1 | TRBV7-3 | - | CASSRSSGGFNEQFF | TGTGCCAGCAGCCGTTCTAGCGGGGGATTCAATGAGCAGTTCTTC
TRBD1 | TRBJ1-4 | TRBV25-1 | once | CASSETGSNEKLFF | TGTGCCAGCAGTGAGACAGGGTCTAATGAAAAACTGTTTTTT
- | TRBJ2-2 | TRBV5-1 | - | CASSLDPVKTGELFF | TGCGCCAGCAGCTTGGATCCGGTAAAGACCGGGGAGCTGTTTTTT
TRBD1 | TRBJ1-3 | TRBV6-5 | - | CASSPDRVYGNTIYF | TGTGCCAGCAGTCCGGACAGGGTCTACGGAAACACCATATATTTT
- | TRBJ1-2 | TRBV18 | - | CASSDRYYGYTF | TGTGCCAGCTCCGACAGGTACTATGGCTACACCTTC
- | TRBJ1-1 | TRBV18 | - | CASSPPNGMNTEAFF | TGTGCCAGCTCACCACCGAACGGTATGAACACTGAAGCTTTCTTT
- | TRBJ2-7 | TRBV15 | - | CATSTTGFREQYF | TGTGCCACCAGCACAACAGGGTTCCGCGAGCAGTACTTC
TRBD1 | TRBJ1-3 | TRBV9 | once | CASSVMDRGLDTIYF | TGTGCCAGCAGCGTGATGGACAGGGGGTTAGACACCATATATTTT
TRBD1 | TRBJ2-3 | TRBV29-1 | - | CSVELSGTGTYGTDTQYF | TGCAGCGTTGAACTCTCCGGGACAGGGACGTACGGCACAGATACGCAGTATTTT
- | TRBJ1-1 | TRBV27 | - | CASSLHNERTEAFF | TGTGCCAGCAGTTTACACAACGAGCGGACTGAAGCTTTCTTT
- | TRBJ1-4 | TRBV11-2 | few | CASSLEFNEKLFF | TGTGCCAGCAGCTTGGAGTTCAATGAAAAACTGTTTTTT
- | TRBJ2-3 | TRBV6-5 | - | CASRHTRENADTQYF | TGTGCCAGCAGACACACGCGGGAAAATGCAGATACGCAGTATTTT
- | TRBJ1-1 | TRBV9 | - | CASSFSIRDTGTEAFF | TGTGCCAGCAGCTTCTCAATCCGGGACACAGGTACTGAAGCTTTCTTT
- | TRBJ2-3 | TRBV4-3 | - | CASSQDRELDTQYF | TGCGCCAGCAGCCAAGATCGGGAGTTGGATACGCAGTATTTT
- | TRBJ1-2 | TRBV15 | - | CATSRDSQRYGYTF | TGTGCCACCAGCAGAGATAGTCAGAGGTATGGCTACACCTTC
- | TRBJ2-2 | TRBV18 | - | CASSPLGGHTGELFF | TGTGCCAGCTCACCACTCGGGGGTCACACCGGGGAGCTGTTTTTT
- | TRBJ2-2 | TRBV4-1 | - | CASSQDWQGHTGELFF | TGCGCCAGCAGCCAAGATTGGCAGGGCCACACCGGGGAGCTGTTTTTT
- | TRBJ2-1 | TRBV4-3 | - | CASSQEGGGFSYNEQFF | TGCGCCAGCAGCCAAGAAGGGGGGGGTTTCTCCTACAATGAGCAGTTCTTC
TRBD1 | TRBJ2-7 | TRBV28 | - | CASTTPPGQGVGQYF | TGTGCCAGCACCACGCCCCCGGGACAGGGGGTAGGGCAGTACTTC
TRBD1 | TRBJ2-1 | TRBV9 | - | CASSVGQGYSYNEQFF | TGTGCCAGCAGCGTAGGACAGGGGTATTCCTACAATGAGCAGTTCTTC